This T cell receptor beta chain comes out of a study of cytomegalovirus exposure and HLA in healthy donors. With regard to this clone: Its antigen is undetermined.

Study observations and caveats: Immune exposure information comprised only CMV serostatus.

Vbeta (60) and Jbeta (13) primers were used in the PCR. Sequencing was performed with immunoSEQ multiplex PCR; in TCRdb, only in-frame clones are kept and a portion is missing. Of some 120,000 clones in the sample, about 86% were seen once. The TCR originated in a young woman in good health and CMV-seronegative. The specimen sequenced was PBMCs.

The CDR3 nucleotides read TGTGCCACCAGCATCGGGGGTGCTCAGACCTACGAGCAGTACTTC. The encoded protein is CATSIGGAQTYEQYF. V gene TRBV15 combines with J gene TRBJ2-5; D possibly corresponds to TRBD2 (6 bases). Near its end, the DNA agrees better with TRBJ2-7, so the J call may be wrong. The CDR3 contains 15 residues. Germline V gene data show CDR1 as LNHNV and CDR2 as YYDKDF (reference sequence).